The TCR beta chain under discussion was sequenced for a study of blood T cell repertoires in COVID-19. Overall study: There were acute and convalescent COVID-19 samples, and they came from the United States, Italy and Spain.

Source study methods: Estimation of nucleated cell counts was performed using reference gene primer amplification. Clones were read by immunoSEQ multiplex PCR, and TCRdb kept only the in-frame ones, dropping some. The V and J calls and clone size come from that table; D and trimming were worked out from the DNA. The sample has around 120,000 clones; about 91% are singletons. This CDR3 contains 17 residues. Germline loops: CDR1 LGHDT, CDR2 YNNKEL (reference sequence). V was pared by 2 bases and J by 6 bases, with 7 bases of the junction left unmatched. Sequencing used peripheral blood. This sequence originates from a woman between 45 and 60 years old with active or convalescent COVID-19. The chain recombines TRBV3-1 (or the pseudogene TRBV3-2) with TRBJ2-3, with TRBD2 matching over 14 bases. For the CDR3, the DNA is TGTGCCAGCAGCCAATGGGGACTAGCGGGAGATAAGGATACGCAGTATTTT. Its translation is CASSQWGLAGDKDTQYF.